This is a list of T cell receptor beta chains from one sample in a study of blood T cell repertoires in COVID-19. Generated by immunoSEQ multiplex PCR, the TCRdb table keeps only in-frame clones and is missing some. The data hold about 410,000 clones, with around 89% observed a single time. The material sequenced was peripheral blood. These receptors all come from a woman aged 40 to 55 with COVID-19, enrolled during active disease. Both conserved end residues are part of each CDR3. A D gene is named only where the DNA matches it firmly. Clone sizes are given selectively: once, few, many, or a class where the clone is expanded.

D | J | V | size | CDR3 | DNA
TRBD2 | TRBJ2-3 | TRBV6-5 | NA | CASSYVAGASDTQYF | TGTGCCAGCAGTTACGTCGCGGGAGCATCAGATACGCAGTATTTT
TRBD2 | TRBJ2-1 | TRBV19 | NA | CASSSPGTSGAYNEQFF | TGTGCCAGTAGTAGCCCGGGGACTAGCGGGGCCTACAATGAGCAGTTCTTC
TRBD2 | TRBJ2-1 | TRBV5-1 | NA | CASRQIAGGRGEQFF | TGCGCCAGCAGACAAATAGCGGGGGGCCGTGGTGAGCAGTTCTTC
NA | TRBJ1-1 | TRBV6-2/TRBV6-3 | NA | CASSYEGRGQTEAFF | TGTGCCAGCAGTTACGAAGGCAGGGGTCAAACTGAAGCTTTCTTT
NA | TRBJ2-7 | TRBV19 | NA | CASSAPSYEQYF | TGTGCCAGTAGTGCGCCATCCTACGAGCAGTACTTC
NA | TRBJ2-5 | TRBV27 | NA | CASSPGLRETQYF | TGTGCCAGCAGTCCGGGACTTCGAGAGACCCAGTACTTC
NA | TRBJ2-7 | TRBV7-2 | NA | CASSLEGGGTAPVEQYF | TGTGCCAGCAGCTTAGAGGGTGGCGGGACAGCGCCCGTCGAGCAGTACTTC
NA | TRBJ1-3 | TRBV28 | NA | CASSPGGLGNTIYF | TGTGCCAGCAGTCCCGGGGGGCTTGGAAACACCATATATTTT
TRBD1 | TRBJ1-5 | TRBV7-9 | NA | CASIQAGTAETNQPQHF | TGTGCCAGCATCCAGGCAGGGACAGCCGAGACCAATCAGCCCCAGCATTTT
TRBD2 | TRBJ2-7 | TRBV14 | once | CASSQDLRWGGEQYF | TGTGCCAGCAGCCAAGATCTCCGGTGGGGAGGGGAGCAGTACTTC
TRBD1 | TRBJ2-7 | TRBV27 | NA | CASSEDRVMDEQYF | TGTGCCAGCAGTGAGGACAGGGTGATGGACGAGCAGTACTTC
NA | TRBJ2-1 | TRBV4-3 | NA | CASSQDQFGWSSYNEQFF | TGCGCCAGCAGCCAAGATCAGTTCGGCTGGAGCTCCTACAATGAGCAGTTCTTC
NA | TRBJ2-2 | TRBV30 | NA | CAWIRGSGDTGELFF | TGTGCCTGGATCCGGGGTTCGGGAGACACCGGGGAGCTGTTTTTT
NA | TRBJ1-1 | TRBV4-2 | NA | CASSQDFGRTEAFF | TGTGCCAGCAGCCAAGATTTTGGGAGAACTGAAGCTTTCTTT
TRBD1 | TRBJ1-2 | TRBV27 | NA | CASSFGRGSYGYTF | TGTGCCAGCAGTTTCGGCAGGGGGAGCTATGGCTACACCTTC
NA | TRBJ1-2 | TRBV29-1 | NA | CSVEDIGVDNYGYTF | TGCAGCGTTGAAGATATCGGGGTTGATAACTATGGCTACACCTTC
NA | TRBJ2-1 | TRBV5-6 | NA | CASSLAGRGTYNEQFF | TGTGCCAGCAGCTTGGCGGGGCGGGGAACCTACAATGAGCAGTTCTTC
TRBD2 | TRBJ2-5 | TRBV15 | NA | CATSPQSGRVGETQYF | TGTGCCACCAGCCCTCAGAGCGGGAGGGTCGGGGAGACCCAGTACTTC
NA | TRBJ1-2 | TRBV4-3 | NA | CASSQDSNNYGYTF | TGCGCCAGCAGCCAAGATAGTAATAACTATGGCTACACCTTC
TRBD2 | TRBJ2-5 | TRBV4-3 | NA | CASSQEGGDYKTQYF | TGCGCCAGCAGCCAAGAAGGAGGGGACTACAAGACCCAGTACTTC
NA | TRBJ1-2 | TRBV2 | once | CASVYRDYGYTF | TGTGCCAGTGTGTACCGGGACTATGGCTACACCTTC
TRBD1 | TRBJ2-7 | TRBV6-2/TRBV6-3 | NA | CASSSGTGIPYEQYF | TGTGCCAGCAGTTCCGGGACAGGGATTCCCTACGAGCAGTACTTC
NA | TRBJ2-1 | TRBV7-3 | NA | CASSQGLVSSSYNEQFF | TGTGCCAGCAGCCAGGGACTTGTCTCGAGCTCCTACAATGAGCAGTTCTTC
TRBD1 | TRBJ1-1 | TRBV6-2/TRBV6-3 | NA | CASSHFRGRSAFF | TGTGCCAGCAGTCACTTCAGGGGGCGAAGCGCTTTCTTT
TRBD1 | TRBJ1-1 | TRBV19 | NA | CASLWLGTGRTEAFF | TGTGCCAGTCTCTGGCTCGGGACAGGTCGGACTGAAGCTTTCTTT